This TCR beta chain was sequenced during a study of T cell changes during pregnancy in multiple sclerosis. This table comes from immunoSEQ multiplex PCR, and its TCRdb copy is limited to in-frame clones, with some not included. Of about 76,000 clones in the sample, 93% were seen once. Germline-derived CDR1 and CDR2 are MNHEY and SMNVEV (reference sequence). This CDR3 has 17 residues. J was trimmed by 4 bases and V by 4 bases; bases with no gene match: 9. The TCR sequence derives from a female donor with multiple sclerosis, enrolled in a pregnancy study. This chain links TRBV27 with TRBJ2-5; TRBD2 agrees at 13 bases. The source material was peripheral blood, sampled in the second trimester of pregnancy. The CDR3 DNA is TGTGCCAGCAGTTCGGGACTAGCGGGACACACGAGAGAGACCCAGTACTTC. Protein: CASSSGLAGHTRETQYF.